This T cell receptor beta chain was identified during a study of PD-1 blockade in classical Hodgkin lymphoma. Across the study: Patients were given intravenous nivolumab, 3 mg/kg, every 2 weeks.

The time point denotes: cycle 4 day 1 (C4D1), after 6 weeks of nivolumab. Each of the patients experienced relapse following autologous stem cell transplantation, and their brentuximab vedotin exposure differed. Each best response was a complete response, a partial response or progressive disease. Repertoires were generated with immunoSEQ multiplex PCR, while TCRdb's copy carries only in-frame clones and drops some. The sample includes over 50,000 clones, roughly 87% seen only once; the top ten take approximately 8.4%. General study points: Newly diagnosed patients reportedly trailed healthy donors in baseline TCR diversity.

Looked up from germline, CDR1 is SGHRS and CDR2 is YFSETQ. Trimming took off 0 bases at V and 7 bases at J, with 11 bases between the two ends. This CDR3 has 15 amino acids. About this clone itself: Its antigen remains unidentified.

This chain connects TRBV5-1 to TRBJ1-6; a possible D gene is TRBD1 (5 bases). The sequence derives from a human donor with classical Hodgkin lymphoma. The starting material was peripheral blood mononuclear cells (PBMCs), obtained before the fourth cycle of nivolumab. CDR3: CASSLEGRENSPLHF. The CDR3 DNA is TGCGCCAGCAGCTTGGAAGGCAGGGAAAATTCACCCCTCCACTTT.